The rows below give T cell receptor beta chains drawn from one sample of a study of CD8 T cells in ankylosing spondylitis. Each CDR3 protein gets one entry after TCRdb re-called the 5' RACE reads with MiXCR. This sample has roughly 220,000 distinct CDR3 sequences; 15% to 20% occur once, and the top ten carry under 45%. The source material was blood, either unsorted or a sorted T cell fraction (not recorded which). These receptors all come from a male donor with ankylosing spondylitis. Each CDR3 is given with its conserved first and last residue. D genes are given only for firm matches. A row's size may be missing; if present it is once, few, many or a size class.

v_gene	j_gene	d_gene	abundance	CDR3nt	CDR3aa
TRBV10-3	TRBJ2-7	NA	NA	TGTGCCATCAGTGAGTCCCCGTCCGAGCAGTACTTC	CAISESPSEQYF
TRBV20-1	TRBJ2-3	NA	NA	TGCAGTGCAAACACAGAGACAAGCACAGATACGCAGTATTTT	CSANTETSTDTQYF
TRBV6-2/TRBV6-3	TRBJ2-1	TRBD2	NA	TGTGCCAGCAGTGTACTTCTAGCGGGAGGGCCTCGTGAGCAGTTCTTC	CASSVLLAGGPREQFF
TRBV12-3/TRBV12-4	TRBJ2-7	NA	NA	TGTGCCAGCAGTTTAGGGCGGGAAAACTACGAGCAGTACTTC	CASSLGRENYEQYF
TRBV28	TRBJ2-1	TRBD2	NA	TGTGCCAGCAGTTTATGGGGGACTAGCGGGTACAACAATGAGCAGTTCTTC	CASSLWGTSGYNNEQFF
TRBV7-2	TRBJ2-2	NA	NA	TGTGCCAGCAGGAACAGGGTGACCGGGGAGCTGTTTTTT	CASRNRVTGELFF
TRBV4-1	TRBJ2-1	NA	few	TGCGCCAGCAGCCAAGATTCATTAAGCTCCTACAATGAGCAGTTCTTC	CASSQDSLSSYNEQFF
TRBV2	TRBJ2-1	TRBD2	once	TGTGCCAGCAAAGATCTAGCGGGCAGCAATGAGCAGTTCTTC	CASKDLAGSNEQFF
TRBV6-5	TRBJ2-7	NA	few	TGTGCCAGCAGTTACGGGGACCCGAGGAGCTCCTACGAGCAGTACTTC	CASSYGDPRSSYEQYF
TRBV25-1	TRBJ2-1	NA	NA	TGTGCCAGCAGTGAAAGCGGCGAGCAGTTCTTC	CASSESGEQFF
TRBV7-7	TRBJ2-5	TRBD1	NA	TGTGCTAGCAGCTTAGCACAGGGGGCGGCAGAGACCCAGTACTTC	CASSLAQGAAETQYF
TRBV28	TRBJ2-1	TRBD2	NA	TGTGCCAGCAGTTCACTAGCGGGAGGACCCTACAATGAGCAGTTCTTC	CASSSLAGGPYNEQFF
TRBV13	TRBJ2-7	TRBD1	NA	TGTGCCAGCAGCTCCAGGGACAGCATCTCCTACGAGCAGTACTTC	CASSSRDSISYEQYF
TRBV4-3	TRBJ2-7	TRBD1	few	TGCGCCAGCAGCCCGGGGGGACAGGGTATGTACGAGCAGTACTTC	CASSPGGQGMYEQYF
TRBV18	TRBJ2-7	TRBD1	NA	TGTGCCAGCTCACCACCGGAAGGACAGGGATTCTACGAGCAGTACTTC	CASSPPEGQGFYEQYF
TRBV12-3/TRBV12-4	TRBJ2-7	TRBD1	few	TGTGCCAGCAGAACGGGACAGACCTACGAGCAGTACTTC	CASRTGQTYEQYF
TRBV24-1	TRBJ2-2	NA	few	TGTGCCACCAGTGTTGGGCAGGGCAACACCGGGGAGCTGTTTTTT	CATSVGQGNTGELFF
TRBV4-2	TRBJ2-3	NA	few	TGTGCCAGCAGTAATGGAGATACGCAGTATTTT	CASSNGDTQYF
TRBV28	TRBJ2-5	NA	NA	TGTGCCAGCAATGCGCGCAACCAAGAGACCCAGTACTTC	CASNARNQETQYF
TRBV3-1	TRBJ2-3	NA	NA	TGTGCCAGCAGCCAAGATTTGGGATTTGAGGGCGGGATGACAGATACGCAGTATTTT	CASSQDLGFEGGMTDTQYF